The clone carrying this T cell receptor beta chain has only one observation. What it recognizes is unknown. cDNA came from approximately 0.5 to 1 ug RNA primed by random hexamers. With immunoSEQ multiplex PCR, TCR beta CDR3 was amplified across 54 Vbeta and 13 Jbeta. TCRdb independently ran MiXCR on the immunoSEQ multiplex PCR reads; one entry per CDR3 protein. The sample lists some 180,000 distinct CDR3 sequences, over 90% occurring once. These data originate in a study of CD8 T cells in Susac syndrome. About the research overall: Patients with Susac syndrome were therapy-naive, taking corticosteroids, with some also receiving intravenous immunoglobulin, or taking intravenous immunoglobulin alone at the time their blood was drawn.

Overall study results and limits: The CD4+ T cell repertoires from Susac syndrome exhibited no clonal expansion.

V was trimmed by 4 bases and J by 9 bases, leaving 16 bases between them. This CDR3 has 13 amino acids. CDR1 and CDR2 (germline): DFQATT, SNEGSKA (reference sequence). The chain joins TRBV20-1 to TRBJ2-1; tentative D call: TRBD2 (6 bases). Sequencing was performed on CD4+ T cells from PBMCs. The receptor was isolated from a human donor with Susac syndrome. The chain's CDR3 is CSANYPGLGEQFF. CDR3 nucleotide sequence: TGCAGTGCTAACTACCCGGGACTTGGTGAGCAGTTCTTC.